This T cell receptor (beta chain) is from a study of control samples from healthy donors and cancer patients. TCRdb keeps only in-frame clones here, not all; method: immunoSEQ multiplex PCR. The sample consists of more than 70,000 clones, roughly 86% of them appearing once. The V gene's germline CDR1 is SGDLS and CDR2 YYNGEE. There are 16 residues in the CDR3. V was clipped by 0 bases and J by 0 bases, with 11 bases between them. The chain uses TRBV9 and TRBJ2-3; D tentatively reads TRBD1 or TRBD2 (6 bases each). This sequence originates from a man aged 60 to 69 with lung cancer. The sample was PBMCs. CDR3 nucleotides: TGTGCCAGCAGCGTAGGAGGGGGGAGGAGCACAGATACGCAGTATTTT. Its translation is CASSVGGGRSTDTQYF.